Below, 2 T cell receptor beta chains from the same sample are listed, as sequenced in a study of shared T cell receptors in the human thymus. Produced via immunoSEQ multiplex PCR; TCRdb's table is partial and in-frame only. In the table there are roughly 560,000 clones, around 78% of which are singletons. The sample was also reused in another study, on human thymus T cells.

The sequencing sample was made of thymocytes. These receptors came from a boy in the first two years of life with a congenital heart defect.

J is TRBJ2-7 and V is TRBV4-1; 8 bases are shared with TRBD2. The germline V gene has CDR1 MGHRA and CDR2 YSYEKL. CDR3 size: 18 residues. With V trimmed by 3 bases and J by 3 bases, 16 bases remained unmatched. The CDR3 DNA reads TGCGCCAGCAGCCAGGGGACCGTACCGACTAGCGACCACTACGAGCAGTACTTC. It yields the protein CASSQGTVPTSDHYEQYF.

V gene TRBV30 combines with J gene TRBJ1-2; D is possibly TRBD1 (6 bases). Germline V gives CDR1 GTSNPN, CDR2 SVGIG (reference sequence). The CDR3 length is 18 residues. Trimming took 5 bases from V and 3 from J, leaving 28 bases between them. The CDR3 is CAWEMPGQALVGDYGYTF. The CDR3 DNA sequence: TGTGCCTGGGAGATGCCGGGACAAGCCCTGGTTGGTGACTATGGCTACACCTTC. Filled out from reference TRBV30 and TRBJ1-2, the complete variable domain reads SQTIHQWPATLVQPVGSPLSLECTVEGTSNPNLYWYRQAAGRGLQLLFYSVGIGQISSEVPQNLSASRPQDRQFILSSKKLLLSDSGFYLCAWEMPGQALVGDYGYTFGSGTRLTVV.